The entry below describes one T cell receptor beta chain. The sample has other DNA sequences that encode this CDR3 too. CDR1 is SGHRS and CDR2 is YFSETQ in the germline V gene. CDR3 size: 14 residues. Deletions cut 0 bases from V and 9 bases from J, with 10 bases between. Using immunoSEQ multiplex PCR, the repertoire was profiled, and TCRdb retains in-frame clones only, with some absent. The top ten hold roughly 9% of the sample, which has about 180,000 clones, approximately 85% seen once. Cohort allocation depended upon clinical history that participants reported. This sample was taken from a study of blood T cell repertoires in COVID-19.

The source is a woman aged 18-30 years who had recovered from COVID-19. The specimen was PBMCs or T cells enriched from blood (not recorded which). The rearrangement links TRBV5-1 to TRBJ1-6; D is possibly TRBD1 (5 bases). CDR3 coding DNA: TGCGCCAGCAGCTTGGAGGCAGGGATTTCACCCCTCCACTTT. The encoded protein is CASSLEAGISPLHF.